This T cell receptor (beta chain) is drawn from a study of blood T cell repertoires in COVID-19. At the level of the study: COVID-19 samples collected from the United States, Italy and Spain covered acute and convalescent phases. PBMCs, B-cell-depleted T cells, or T cells provided the cDNA or gDNA that made up the material.

This CDR3 contains 17 residues. Germline CDR1 MNHEY, CDR2 SVGEGT. The V gene end was trimmed by 2 bases and the J gene end by 0 bases; junction bases not matched to a gene: 8. The authors' processing: The authors estimated nucleated cell counts from reference gene primer amplification. Assay: immunoSEQ multiplex PCR; the TCRdb copy retains only in-frame clones and omits some. From that table come the V and J calls and clone size; the DNA was used to work out D and trimming. The sample holds about 70,000 clones, approximately 80% seen once. The V and J genes are TRBV6-2 or TRBV6-3 and TRBJ2-5; TRBD2 aligns across 8 bases. This TCR came from a woman of 80 years or more with active or convalescent COVID-19. Sequenced: peripheral blood. This chain's CDR3 is CASSYPGSGSHQETQYF. The CDR3 DNA sequence: TGTGCCAGCAGTTACCCCGGAAGCGGGAGTCACCAAGAGACCCAGTACTTC.